These 13 T cell receptor beta chains originate from one sample sequenced in a study of vaccination and CD4 T cells after COVID-19. This sample's treatment: roughly 10-day PBMC culture with coronavirus spike peptide pools or control peptides (ViraFEST assay). The Oncomine TCR Beta short-read assay was what sequenced the DNA obtained from cultured CD4+ T cells. Via MiXCR, TCRdb re-called the PCR reads, giving one row per CDR3 protein. The sample lists more than 9,000 distinct CDR3 sequences; 20% were seen once. These receptors have no known antigen. Sequenced material: CD4+ T cells from blood, cultured in vitro, taken before SARS-CoV-2 vaccination. Every receptor here comes from a human donor who received a COVID-19 vaccine.

About this clonotype: Mismatch with germline at one junction end may stem from a read error. The chain has TRBV23-1 and TRBJ2-1; tentatively, D is TRBD2 (5 bases). TRBV23-1 is an ORF; its function is uncertain. This CDR3 has 17 amino acids. The CDR3 DNA sequence: TGTGCCAGCAGCAAAGCGCACACGGGGTCCTCCTACAATGAGCAGTTCTTC. It is translated as CASSKAHTGSSYNEQFF.

The rearrangement links TRBV7-7 to TRBJ2-7; a weak D match, TRBD2 (6 bases). V shed 1 base and J shed 4 bases, with 11 bases lying between them. Germline CDR1 reads SSHAT; CDR2 reads FNYEAQ (reference sequence). The CDR3 has 14 residues. The CDR3, as DNA: TGTGCCAGCAGCTTAGACGGGGGTTCGTACGAGCAGTACTTC. It specifies CASSLDGGSYEQYF.

The chain joins TRBV19 to TRBJ1-3; D gene unclear. This CDR3 comprises 14 residues. V lost 6 bases and J 0 bases, leaving 9 bases between the germline ends. Germline values: CDR1 LNHDA, CDR2 SQIVND (reference sequence). The CDR3 region has the DNA TGTGCCAGTAGCGACGACTCCTCTGGAAACACCATATATTTT. Its protein product is CASSDDSSGNTIYF.

The chain recombines TRBV4-1 with TRBJ2-3; 10 bases fit TRBD2. The germline V gene encodes CDR1 MGHRA and CDR2 YSYEKL. The trim removed 0 bases at V and 7 bases at J, leaving 4 bases unmatched. This CDR3 has 15 amino acids. CDR3 protein: CASSQEPSGGHTQYF. DNA for the CDR3: TGCGCCAGCAGCCAAGAACCTAGCGGGGGTCATACGCAGTATTTT.

This clonotype was seen a few times. The rearrangement joins TRBV6-1 to TRBJ1-4; D possibly corresponds to TRBD1 (6 bases). The CDR3 length is 15 residues. Looked up from germline, CDR1 is MNHNS and CDR2 is SASEGT. Trimming stripped 4 bases from V and 7 bases from J, with 16 bases between. The CDR3 loop reads CASSGSRDISEKLFF. The CDR3 nucleotides read TGTGCCAGCAGTGGTTCCCGGGACATAAGTGAAAAACTGTTTTTT.

A few counts support this clonotype. The chain is built from TRBV12-3 or TRBV12-4 and TRBJ1-2, with TRBD1 matching over 7 bases. Trimming took 3 bases from V and 4 from J; bases not matched to a gene: 8. This CDR3 region has 15 residues. The chain's CDR3 is CASSFGAGGGYGYTF. Here the CDR3 DNA reads TGTGCCAGCAGTTTCGGGGCAGGGGGAGGCTATGGCTACACCTTC.

This clonotype has just a few counts. The genes are TRBV27 and TRBJ2-2, with D possibly being TRBD1 (6 bases). Trimming stripped 6 bases from V and 1 base from J, with 18 bases between. Germline V lookup: CDR1 MNHEY, CDR2 SMNVEV (reference sequence). The CDR3 sequence is 17 residues long. In DNA form, the CDR3 reads TGTGCCAGCAGGTCGGACAGAAATACCTGGAACACCGGGGAGCTGTTTTTT. Amino acids: CASRSDRNTWNTGELFF.

The rearrangement links TRBV12-3 or TRBV12-4 to TRBJ2-5; D gene unclear. This CDR3 comprises 15 residues. Trimming cost V 8 bases and J 2 bases, with 18 bases left between them. The CDR3: CASGEIPGPQETQYF. The CDR3 nucleotides read TGTGCCAGCGGCGAAATCCCGGGCCCTCAAGAGACCCAGTACTTC.

The rearrangement links TRBV5-1 to TRBJ1-3, with a weak D call TRBD1 (6 bases). The V gene lost 3 bases and the J gene lost 4 bases, with 14 bases spanning the gap. Germline V CDR1 and CDR2: SGHRS, YFSETQ. The CDR3 has 15 residues. Written as DNA, the CDR3 is TGCGCCAGCAGCTCTACAACAGGGTCGGGAAACACCATATATTTT. It codes for CASSSTTGSGNTIYF.

This chain links TRBV24-1 with TRBJ2-7, with a possible D match to TRBD2 (5 bases). The CDR3 is made up of 15 amino acids. Trimming cost V 3 bases and J 1 base, with 12 bases left between them. Per the germline V gene, CDR1 is KGHDR and CDR2 is SFDVKD. In DNA form, the CDR3 reads TGTGCCACCAGTGATCGGAAGGGAGTGTCCTACGAGCAGTACTTC. Translation gives CATSDRKGVSYEQYF.

This sequence joins TRBV7-8 and TRBJ1-1; D is ambiguous. The CDR3 has 14 amino acids. V shed 1 base and J shed 0 bases, with 6 bases lying between them. The germline gives CDR1 SGHVS, CDR2 FQNEAQ. CDR3 residues: CASSLGNMNTEAFF. The CDR3 nucleotides read TGTGCCAGCAGCTTAGGGAATATGAACACTGAAGCTTTCTTT.

The chain combines TRBV5-1 with TRBJ1-1; D remains unclear. The CDR3 sequence is 15 residues long. Germline V gives CDR1 SGHRS, CDR2 YFSETQ. V lost 0 bases, J lost 3 bases, and 12 bases lay in between. This CDR3 reads CASSLADRAHTEAFF. CDR3 DNA: TGCGCCAGCAGCTTGGCCGACCGGGCTCACACTGAAGCTTTCTTT.

This clonotype was counted once. The chain joins TRBV5-1 to TRBJ1-2; D gene unclear. V dropped 1 base and J dropped 6 bases, with 7 bases sitting between them. Germline V gene lookup returns CDR1 SGHRS and CDR2 YFSETQ. The CDR3 is 12 residues long. The CDR3 region has the DNA TGCGCCAGCAGCTTGTCCGGGAATGGCTACACCTTC. It translates to CASSLSGNGYTF.